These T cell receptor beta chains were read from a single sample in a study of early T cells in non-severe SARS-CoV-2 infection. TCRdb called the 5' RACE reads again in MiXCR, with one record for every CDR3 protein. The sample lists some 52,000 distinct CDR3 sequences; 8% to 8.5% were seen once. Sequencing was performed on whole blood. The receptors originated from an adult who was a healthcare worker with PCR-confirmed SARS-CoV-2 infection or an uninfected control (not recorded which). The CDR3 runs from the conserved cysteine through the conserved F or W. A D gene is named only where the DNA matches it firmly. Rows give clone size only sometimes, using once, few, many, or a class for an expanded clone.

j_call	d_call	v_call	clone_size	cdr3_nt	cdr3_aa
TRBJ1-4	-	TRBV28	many	TGTGCCAGCAAGGGCCTGGGTGTTGAAAAACTGTTTTTT	CASKGLGVEKLFF
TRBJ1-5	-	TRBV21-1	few	TGTGCCAGCAGCAACGGCTATGGGGAGCAGCCCCAGCATTTT	CASSNGYGEQPQHF
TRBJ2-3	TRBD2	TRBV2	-	TGTGCCAGCAGTGAAGGGCGACTAGCGGGCGCTCTCACAGATACGCAGTATTTT	CASSEGRLAGALTDTQYF
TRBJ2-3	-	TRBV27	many	TGTGCCAGCAGGGCCCTAGGGGGGCGAGATACGCAGTATTTT	CASRALGGRDTQYF
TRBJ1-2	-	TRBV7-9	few	TGTGCCAGCAGCTTAATCCCCGATTTCTATGGCTACACCTTC	CASSLIPDFYGYTF
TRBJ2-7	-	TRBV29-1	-	TGCAGCGTTGTCGGCGAAGGGGCCTACGAGCAGTACTTC	CSVVGEGAYEQYF
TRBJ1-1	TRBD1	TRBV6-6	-	TGTGCCAGCAGTTACTCGACAGGGGAGGCTTTCTTT	CASSYSTGEAFF
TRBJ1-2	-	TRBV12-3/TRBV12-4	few	TGTGCCATTCTACAGGGTTCTAACTATGGCTACACCTTC	CAILQGSNYGYTF
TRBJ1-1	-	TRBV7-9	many	TGTGCCAGCAGCCTACTGGGGGGGGAGCGGATTAACACTGAAGCTTTCTTT	CASSLLGGERINTEAFF
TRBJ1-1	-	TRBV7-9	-	TGTGCCAGCGAGGGGCAGGCGGCCACTGAAGCTTTCTTT	CASEGQAATEAFF
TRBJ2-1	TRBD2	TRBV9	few	TGTGCCAGCAGCGCCCTACTAGCGGGGCAGCAGTTCTTC	CASSALLAGQQFF
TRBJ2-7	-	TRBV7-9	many	TGTGCCAGCAGCTTGGCCCGGGAACCCTACGAGCAGTACTTC	CASSLAREPYEQYF
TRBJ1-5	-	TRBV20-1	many	TGCAGTGCTAGTTGGGCTGGGGGCAATCAGCCCCAGCATTTT	CSASWAGGNQPQHF
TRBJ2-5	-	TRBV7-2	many	TGTGCCAGCAGCCCGGCTAGGGCCCAAGAGACCCAGTACTTC	CASSPARAQETQYF
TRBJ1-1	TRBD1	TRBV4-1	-	TGCGCCAGCAGCCGAGGGACAGGGGCGGACACTGAAGCTTTCTTT	CASSRGTGADTEAFF
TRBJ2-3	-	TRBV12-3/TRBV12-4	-	TGTGCCAGCAGCCCTGGGTATTTT	CASSPGYF
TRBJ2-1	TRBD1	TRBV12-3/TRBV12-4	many	TGTGCCAGCAGTTTAGGGACAGGCTACAATGAGCAGTTCTTC	CASSLGTGYNEQFF
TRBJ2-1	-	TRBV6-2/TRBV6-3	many	TGTGCCAGCAGTGCCCACAATGAGCAGTTCTTC	CASSAHNEQFF
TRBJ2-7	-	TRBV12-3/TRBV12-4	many	TGTGCCAGCAGCACAGAGGGACGGTCCTACGAGCAGTACTTC	CASSTEGRSYEQYF
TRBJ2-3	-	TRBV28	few	TGTGCCAGCAGTCCCTGGGGGGGGCGAGATACGCAGTATTTT	CASSPWGGRDTQYF
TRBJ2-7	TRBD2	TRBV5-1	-	TGCGCCAGCAGCTTAAAAGCGGGAGCCTACGAGCAGTACTTC	CASSLKAGAYEQYF
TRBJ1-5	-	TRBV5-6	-	TGTGCCAGCAGCTTGTGGAAGGGGATACGCAATCAGCCCCAGCATTTT	CASSLWKGIRNQPQHF
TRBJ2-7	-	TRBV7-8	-	TGTGCCAGCAGCTTCCAACATCCTAGCAGCGGCGAGCAGTACTTC	CASSFQHPSSGEQYF